Following are 18 T cell receptor beta chains from one sample sequenced in a study of blood T cell repertoires in COVID-19. Assay: immunoSEQ multiplex PCR; the TCRdb copy retains only in-frame clones and omits some. The sample carries roughly 100,000 clones, under 80% recorded once. The source material was peripheral blood. These receptors came from a woman in her seventies with acute or convalescent COVID-19.

The genes are TRBV28 and TRBJ1-2, with D perhaps TRBD1 (6 bases). Trimming took 5 bases from V and 0 from J, leaving 10 bases between them. This CDR3 is built from 14 residues. Germline-derived CDR1 and CDR2 are MDHEN and SYDVKM. The CDR3 coding sequence is TGTGCCAGCAGTCAGACAGGAGCTAACTATGGCTACACCTTC. Protein product: CASSQTGANYGYTF.

The chain employs TRBV3-1 (or the pseudogene TRBV3-2) and TRBJ2-3; TRBD2 matches at 14 bases. Germline V gene lookup returns CDR1 LGHDT and CDR2 YNNKEL (reference sequence). V lost 1 base, J lost 0 bases, and 3 bases stayed unmatched. CDR3 size: 18 residues. The CDR3 region is CASSQGGLAGESTDTQYF. As DNA, the CDR3 is TGTGCCAGCAGCCAAGGGGGACTAGCGGGGGAAAGCACAGATACGCAGTATTTT.

This clone has a handful of counts. The chain couples TRBV10-3 to TRBJ2-7; maybe TRBD2 (5 bases). There are 14 residues in the CDR3. Germline assignment: CDR1 ENHRY and CDR2 SYGVKD. Trimming took 6 bases from V and 0 from J, leaving 12 bases between them. CDR3: CAIRDTGVSYEQYF. The CDR3 DNA reads as TGTGCCATCAGGGATACCGGGGTCTCCTACGAGCAGTACTTC.

The chain employs TRBV6-5 and TRBJ2-3; possible D gene TRBD1, 6 bases. The V gene's germline CDR1 is MNHEY and CDR2 SVGAGI. This CDR3 region has 13 residues. Trimming took 6 bases from V and 6 from J, leaving 13 bases between them. The CDR3 reads CASSRGHGDTQYF. The CDR3 coding sequence is TGTGCCAGCAGCAGGGGCCACGGGGATACGCAGTATTTT.

CDR3 in amino acids: CAWSVPAAYNEQFF. CDR3 DNA: TGTGCCTGGAGTGTACCGGCGGCCTACAATGAGCAGTTCTTC. V is TRBV30 and J is TRBJ2-1; D uncertain. The CDR3 totals 14 residues. Trimming removed 0 bases at V and 2 bases at J, with 8 bases between. From germline, CDR1 is GTSNPN and CDR2 SVGIG (reference sequence).

This clone showed up many times. The chain uses TRBV10-2 and TRBJ1-2; D gene uncertain. The CDR3 is 15 amino acids. V shed 2 bases and J shed 4 bases, with 14 bases lying between them. CDR1 WSHSY and CDR2 SAAADI come from the germline V gene. CDR3 in DNA: TGCGCCAGCAGTGAGGATCCTAACCCCTTCTATGGCTACACCTTC. It specifies CASSEDPNPFYGYTF.

V and J are TRBV24-1 and TRBJ2-5; 7 positions agree with TRBD1. This CDR3 is 15 amino acids long. The germline CDR1 and CDR2 sequences are KGHDR and SFDVKD. Trimming removed 7 bases from V and 5 bases from J; junction bases left unmatched: 12. The CDR3 nucleotides are TGTGCCACCAGCCCCGGGAACAGGGGATGGGAGACCCAGTACTTC. It translates to CATSPGNRGWETQYF.

In its sample, this clone was seen once. The rearrangement uses TRBV6-5 and TRBJ2-1; D is possibly TRBD1 (5 bases). This CDR3 contains 14 residues. Per germline, CDR1 MNHEY and CDR2 SVGAGI. V dropped 4 bases and J dropped 7 bases, with 14 bases sitting between them. Written as DNA, the CDR3 is TGTGCCAGCAGTTCCCGGACACAGCAGAATGAGCAGTTCTTC. It specifies CASSSRTQQNEQFF.

This chain joins TRBV10-2 and TRBJ1-1; the D gene is possibly TRBD1 (5 bases). With 3 bases removed from V and 5 bases from J, the gap between germline ends came to 13 bases. Germline V gene data show CDR1 as WSHSY and CDR2 as SAAADI. The CDR3 sequence is 14 residues long. Here the CDR3 reads CASSDHMGRTEAFF. For the CDR3, the DNA is TGCGCCAGCAGTGACCACATGGGGCGGACTGAAGCTTTCTTT.

In its sample, this clone was seen many times. The chain combines TRBV7-2 with TRBJ2-2; D is undetermined. Trimming stripped 1 base from V and 4 bases from J, with 7 bases between. Per the germline V gene, CDR1 is SGHTA and CDR2 is FQGNSA. This CDR3 has 14 amino acids. In DNA form, the CDR3 reads TGTGCCAGCAGCTTAGGGCTCTCCACCGGGGAGCTGTTTTTT. As protein: CASSLGLSTGELFF. Based on the CDR3 plus reference TRBV7-2 and TRBJ2-2, the full variable domain is GAGVSQSPSNKVTEKGKDVELRCDPISGHTALYWYRQSLGQGLEFLIYFQGNSAPDKSGLPSDRFSAERTGGSVSTLTIQRTQQEDSAVYLCASSLGLSTGELFFGEGSRLTVL.

The table lists this clone with a few counts. The chain is built from TRBV29-1 and TRBJ1-2; 9 bases are shared with TRBD1. Looked up from germline, CDR1 is SQVTM and CDR2 is ANQGSEA. The junction had 7 bases not matched to a gene; V was cut back by 4 bases and J by 7 bases. The CDR3 extends over 13 amino acids. CDR3 DNA: TGCAGCGTTGGTTGGGGACAGGGCGGTGGCTACACCTTC. Amino acids: CSVGWGQGGGYTF.

The table lists this clone with a count of one. The V and J genes are TRBV5-1 and TRBJ1-6; 7 nucleotides match TRBD1. Trimming at V came to 2 bases and at J to 0 bases, leaving 2 bases not matched to a gene. Germline V gene data show CDR1 as SGHRS and CDR2 as YFSETQ. CDR3 length equals 16 residues. The CDR3 here is CASSLQGPSYNSPLHF. The CDR3 coding sequence is TGCGCCAGCAGCTTACAGGGGCCCTCCTATAATTCACCCCTCCACTTT.

In nucleotides, the CDR3 is TGTGCCAGCAGTGAAGCCCCCCAAGAGACCCAGTACTTC. Translating gives CASSEAPQETQYF. The chain couples TRBV6-4 to TRBJ2-5, with D unresolved. Germline V CDR1 and CDR2: MRHNA, SNTAGT. Deletions cut 3 bases from V and 1 base from J, with 6 bases between. The length of the CDR3 is 13 residues.

The chain is built from TRBV30 and TRBJ1-1; weak D call: TRBD1 (6 bases). The length of the CDR3 is 12 residues. Trimming left V 5 bases short and J 4 bases short, with 11 bases between. Germline CDR1 is GTSNPN and CDR2 is SVGIG (reference sequence). The CDR3 DNA follows: TGTGCCTGGCAGGGGTGGGGCACTGAAGCTTTCTTT. Its protein is CAWQGWGTEAFF.

For the CDR3, the DNA is TGTGCCAGCAGCCATCCCGGGGATAGCGCTGAAGCTTTCTTT. This codes for CASSHPGDSAEAFF. The rearrangement links TRBV14 to TRBJ1-1, with no clear D. Deletions cut 3 bases from V and 6 bases from J, with 14 bases between. Germline V gene data show CDR1 as SGHDN and CDR2 as FVKESK. The CDR3 length is 14 residues.

This sequence joins TRBV6-1 and TRBJ2-1; D gene unclear. CDR1 MNHNS and CDR2 SASEGT come from the germline V gene. V was trimmed by 6 bases and J by 4 bases, leaving 13 bases between them. This CDR3 contains 14 residues. The CDR3 is CASRSDGDYNEQFF. Here the CDR3 DNA reads TGTGCCAGCAGGTCAGACGGAGATTACAATGAGCAGTTCTTC.

This clone was seen just once. CDR3 region: CASSDGTGTGNTIYF. The CDR3 nucleotides read TGTGCCAGCAGCGATGGGACAGGGACAGGAAACACCATATATTTT. V gene TRBV25-1 combines with J gene TRBJ1-3; 9 bases fit TRBD1. The ends lost 6 bases at V and 4 bases at J; junction bases unmatched: 7. Per germline, CDR1 MGHDK and CDR2 SYGVNS. The CDR3 contains 15 residues.

The chain couples TRBV15 to TRBJ1-5; TRBD1 is a possible D gene (5 bases). The CDR3 length is 15 residues. CDR1 LNHNV and CDR2 YYDKDF come from the germline V gene (reference sequence). V shed 0 bases and J shed 6 bases, with 12 bases lying between them. The DNA of the CDR3 is TGTGCCACCAGCAGAGATCGGCACGGGGGTCAGCCCCAGCATTTT. This sequence encodes CATSRDRHGGQPQHF.